The 30 T cell receptor beta chains given below trace back to one sample, sequenced in a study of patients and donors after allogeneic stem cell transplantation. MiXCR, run by TCRdb on the RT-PCR reads, gives a single entry per CDR3 protein. The table has around 160,000 distinct CDR3 sequences, approximately 31% seen once. The sequenced sample was blood, either unsorted or a sorted T cell fraction (not recorded which). These receptors all come from a human donor who was either an allogeneic HSCT recipient or a stem cell or donor lymphocyte infusion donor (not recorded which). It is not recorded whose cells these are; they may come from a transplant donor.

This clonotype was seen more than once but under ten times. The chain couples TRBV12-3 or TRBV12-4 to TRBJ2-5, with D hard to call. The germline V and J ends were trimmed by 3 bases and 2 bases, with 19 bases remaining between them. The CDR3 runs 17 residues. In DNA form, the CDR3 reads TGTGCCAGCAGTTTTTGGGGTCGAGCAGTTCGTCAAGAGACCCAGTACTTC. Protein product: CASSFWGRAVRQETQYF.

There are a few counts of this clonotype. The chain joins TRBV14 to TRBJ1-2; tentatively, D is TRBD1 (5 bases). Germline V gene sequence: CDR1 SGHDN, CDR2 FVKESK. This CDR3 has 16 amino acids. The V end lost 5 bases, the J end lost 2 bases, and 18 bases lay between the germline ends. This chain's CDR3 is CASSSETFKGNYGYTF. CDR3 in DNA: TGTGCCAGCAGCTCAGAGACCTTCAAGGGGAACTATGGCTACACCTTC. The full variable domain, in which reference TRBV14 and TRBJ1-2 provide the parts outside the CDR3, is EAGVTQFPSHSVIEKGQTVTLRCDPISGHDNLYWYRRVMGKEIKFLLHFVKESKQDESGMPNNRFLAERTGGTYSTLKVQPAELEDSGVYFCASSSETFKGNYGYTFGSGTRLTVV.

The chain combines TRBV7-2 with TRBJ2-1; 11 bases map to TRBD2. Germline CDR1 SGHTA, CDR2 FQGNSA. The CDR3 extends over 15 amino acids. Losses at the gene ends were 5 bases for V and 4 bases for J; bases not matched to a gene: 4. Here the CDR3 reads CASSPTSGTYNEQFF. CDR3 nucleotides: TGTGCCAGCAGCCCGACTAGCGGGACTTACAATGAGCAGTTCTTC.

The chain recombines TRBV6-5 with TRBJ2-3; TRBD1 aligns across 8 bases. The CDR3 length is 15 residues. The germline V gene encodes CDR1 MNHEY and CDR2 SVGAGI. V gave up 5 bases and J gave up 4 bases; unmatched junction bases: 8. Written as DNA, the CDR3 is TGTGCCAGCAGTGTGAGACAGGGGCGGCCAGATACGCAGTATTTT. It specifies CASSVRQGRPDTQYF.

This clonotype has only a few counts. The V call is TRBV11-2, the J call TRBJ2-1, with D unclear. Trimming cost V 5 bases and J 4 bases, with 9 bases left between them. CDR1 is SGHAT, CDR2 FQNNGV, per germline. The CDR3 length is 13 residues. The CDR3 here is CASSMRPYNEQFF. The DNA of the CDR3 is TGTGCCAGCAGCATGAGACCATACAATGAGCAGTTCTTC.

This clonotype was found a few times. The genes are TRBV29-1 and TRBJ2-5, with 8 bases identical to TRBD2. This CDR3 is 13 amino acids long. The ends lost 3 bases at V and 7 bases at J; junction bases unmatched: 7. CDR1 and CDR2 (germline): SQVTM, ANQGSEA. CDR3 coding DNA: TGCAGCGTTGATGGACTAGCTGACGGGACCCAGTACTTC. It yields the protein CSVDGLADGTQYF.

This clonotype has ten or more counts. V gene TRBV6-5 combines with J gene TRBJ1-2; the D is unclear. Per germline, CDR1 MNHEY and CDR2 SVGAGI. The V end was cut by 8 bases, the J end by 5 bases, with 9 bases between. The CDR3 sequence is 11 residues long. The CDR3 nucleotides read TGTGCCAGCGTCTCGGCGTATGGCTACACCTTC. This encodes CASVSAYGYTF.

This clonotype was counted at least ten times. The chain has TRBV6-1 and TRBJ1-5; no firm D call. CDR3 length: 15 amino acids. V dropped 4 bases and J dropped 6 bases, with 16 bases sitting between them. CDR1 and CDR2 (germline): MNHNS, SASEGT. CDR3 nucleotide sequence: TGTGCCAGCAGTGGGGCCGGGGAGTCGTTTCAGCCCCAGCATTTT. It encodes CASSGAGESFQPQHF.

The gene calls are TRBV5-1 and TRBJ2-3; D may be TRBD2 (5 bases). This CDR3 has 14 amino acids. With 2 bases removed from V and 2 bases from J, the gap between germline ends came to 9 bases. The V gene's germline CDR1 is SGHRS and CDR2 YFSETQ. The CDR3 nucleotides are TGCGCCAGCAGCTTACTAGGGATCACAGATACGCAGTATTTT. Translation gives CASSLLGITDTQYF.

The CDR3 DNA reads as TGTGCCAGCAGGGGCATTCCGTCCAACACTGAAGCTTTCTTT. It encodes CASRGIPSNTEAFF. J is TRBJ1-1 and V is TRBV28; D gene ambiguous. With 6 bases removed from V and 2 bases from J, the gap between germline ends came to 13 bases. Germline CDR1 MDHEN, CDR2 SYDVKM. This CDR3 has 14 residues. The variable domain in full, completed from reference TRBV28 and TRBJ1-1, reads DVKVTQSSRYLVKRTGEKVFLECVQDMDHENMFWYRQDPGLGLRLIYFSYDVKMKEKGDIPEGYSVSREKKERFSLILESASTNQTSMYLCASRGIPSNTEAFFGQGTRLTVV.

The chain uses TRBV10-2 and TRBJ1-3; no definite D call. Trimming shortened V by 0 bases and J by 4 bases, and 7 bases separated the two germline ends. The CDR3 covers 14 residues. From germline, CDR1 is WSHSY and CDR2 SAAADI. CDR3 coding DNA: TGCGCCAGCAGTGAGTCTGCTTGGGGAAACACCATATATTTT. As protein: CASSESAWGNTIYF.

This clonotype was recorded at least ten times. The chain combines TRBV10-3 with TRBJ1-5; D uncertain. V dropped 1 base and J dropped 2 bases, with 18 bases sitting between them. The CDR3 covers 18 residues. CDR1 is ENHRY and CDR2 is SYGVKD in the germline V gene. The CDR3 region has the DNA TGTGCCATCAGTGAGTTCGGGCCCCTTACTCGGCGCAATCAGCCCCAGCATTTT. This encodes CAISEFGPLTRRNQPQHF.

This clonotype was seen a few times. The chain is built from TRBV18 and TRBJ2-5; D might be TRBD1 (6 bases). Germline V CDR1 and CDR2: KGHSH, LQKENI. This CDR3 is 14 amino acids long. Trimming removed 4 bases at V and 2 bases at J, with 11 bases between. CDR3 in DNA: TGTGCCAGCTCACAAACAGGGCCTCAAGAGACCCAGTACTTC. Translated, it gives CASSQTGPQETQYF.

The rearrangement uses TRBV7-8 and TRBJ2-3; TRBD1 matches at 8 bases. This CDR3 comprises 16 residues. V trimming: 5 bases; J trimming: 2 bases; junction bases outside the gene matches: 9. Germline loops: CDR1 SGHVS, CDR2 FQNEAQ. The CDR3 spells CASSGRQGRNTDTQYF. The CDR3 DNA reads as TGTGCCAGCAGCGGGCGACAGGGGCGGAACACAGATACGCAGTATTTT.

The rearrangement links TRBV21-1 to TRBJ1-2; whether TRBD1, the table's D call, matches the DNA was not checked. TRBV21-1 is a documented pseudogene. This CDR3 has 17 amino acids. CDR3 sequence: CASSAAPYGGANYGYTF. As DNA, the CDR3 is TGTGCCAGCAGCGCCGCCCCCTACGGGGGAGCTAACTATGGCTACACCTTC.

About this clonotype: A read error may produce the germline difference seen at one junction end. The J gene is TRBJ2-3, the V gene TRBV5-1; D is ambiguous. CDR3 length: 14 residues. In germline, CDR1 is SGHRS, CDR2 YFSETQ. The CDR3 is CASSLAASTDTQYF. The CDR3 DNA sequence: TGTGCCAGCAGCTTGGCGGCTAGTACAGATACGCAGTATTTT.

This clonotype was seen at least ten times. This chain links TRBV6-1 with TRBJ1-1; TRBD1 matches at 8 bases. The CDR3 is 17 residues long. Trimming took 4 bases from V and 0 from J; bases not matched to a gene: 10. Germline assignment: CDR1 MNHNS and CDR2 SASEGT. The CDR3 DNA reads TGTGCCAGCAGTGTGCACGGGACAGGCTATGTGAACACTGAAGCTTTCTTT. Translated: CASSVHGTGYVNTEAFF.

This clonotype was observed a few times. The V and J genes are TRBV28 and TRBJ1-6; D is ambiguous. Germline lookup yields CDR1 MDHEN and CDR2 SYDVKM. The CDR3 totals 12 residues. V lost 4 bases and J 15 bases, leaving 13 bases between the germline ends. The CDR3 loop is CASSSAARLLHF. The CDR3 DNA reads as TGTGCCAGCAGTTCGGCAGCCCGGCTCCTCCACTTT.

This clonotype was observed a handful of times. V is TRBV5-1 and J is TRBJ2-3; D may correspond to TRBD1 or TRBD2 (5 bases each). In germline, CDR1 is SGHRS, CDR2 YFSETQ. V lost 2 bases to trimming and J lost 6 bases, with 13 bases between them. The CDR3 extends over 14 amino acids. In DNA, the CDR3 is TGCGCCAGCAGCTTTATCGGGGCCGGGGATACGCAGTATTTT. Encoded protein: CASSFIGAGDTQYF.

The J gene is TRBJ2-2, the V gene TRBV9, with D unresolved. Looked up from germline, CDR1 is SGDLS and CDR2 is YYNGEE. The length of the CDR3 is 13 residues. V dropped 0 bases and J dropped 6 bases, with 6 bases sitting between them. CDR3 sequence reads: CASSVAEPGELFF. For the CDR3, the DNA is TGTGCCAGCAGCGTAGCTGAGCCCGGGGAGCTGTTTTTT.

This clonotype has at least ten counts. The chain couples TRBV15 to TRBJ1-5; 9 bases are a match to TRBD1. Germline V gene sequence: CDR1 LNHNV, CDR2 YYDKDF (reference sequence). This CDR3 is built from 16 residues. V lost 4 bases to trimming and J lost 4 bases; unmatched junction nucleotides: 8. CDR3: CATSIFRDRANQPQHF. CDR3 DNA: TGTGCCACCAGCATATTCCGGGACAGGGCTAATCAGCCCCAGCATTTT.

This clonotype was detected a few times. The CDR3 protein is CGTQDTNYGYTF. The CDR3 nucleotides read TGTGGTACACAGGATACTAACTATGGCTACACCTTC. The gene calls are TRBV30 and TRBJ1-2, with TRBD1 as a possible D gene (5 bases). The CDR3 is 12 residues long. Germline CDR1 GTSNPN, CDR2 SVGIG (reference sequence).

This clonotype was seen at least ten times. The chain links TRBV27 to TRBJ2-5, with unresolved D. CDR3 length: 13 residues. Trimming shortened V by 4 bases and J by 6 bases, and 12 bases separated the two germline ends. The germline gives CDR1 MNHEY, CDR2 SMNVEV (reference sequence). The CDR3 region is CASSSEVGKTQYF. CDR3 DNA sequence: TGTGCCAGCAGTTCCGAGGTTGGAAAGACCCAGTACTTC.

CDR3: CATSRDRLAEQYF. The CDR3 region has the DNA TGTGCCACCAGCAGAGATAGGCTAGCTGAGCAGTACTTC. The chain employs TRBV15 and TRBJ2-7; a weak D match, TRBD2 (5 bases). CDR1 LNHNV and CDR2 YYDKDF come from the germline V gene (reference sequence). V lost 0 bases and J 7 bases, leaving 10 bases between the germline ends. The CDR3 is 13 amino acids.

This clonotype turned up a few times. The chain is built from TRBV9 and TRBJ1-2; D gene ambiguous. Germline loops: CDR1 SGDLS, CDR2 YYNGEE. Trimming cost V 4 bases and J 0 bases, with 7 bases left between them. The CDR3 has 13 amino acids. CDR3 region: CASSPEANYGYTF. The CDR3 nucleotides are TGTGCCAGCAGCCCCGAGGCTAACTATGGCTACACCTTC.

V gene TRBV10-3 combines with J gene TRBJ2-7; 7 bases are a match to TRBD1. V was clipped by 6 bases and J by 5 bases; unmatched bases: 13. Germline V gene data show CDR1 as ENHRY and CDR2 as SYGVKD. The CDR3 has 15 residues. The CDR3 spells CAIRGDSGAVDEQYF. The CDR3 nucleotides read TGTGCCATCAGGGGGGACAGTGGGGCGGTCGACGAGCAGTACTTC.

The rearrangement links TRBV30 to TRBJ1-1; maybe TRBD1 (5 bases). V was shortened by 0 bases and J by 3 bases, with 8 bases between the two germline ends. The CDR3 sequence is 13 residues long. The germline V gene encodes CDR1 GTSNPN and CDR2 SVGIG (reference sequence). In DNA form, the CDR3 reads TGTGCCTGGAGTGTACAAGGGGACACTGAAGCTTTCTTT. It translates to CAWSVQGDTEAFF.

This clonotype was seen a few times. This sequence joins TRBV25-1 and TRBJ1-1; tentative D call: TRBD1 (5 bases). Germline values: CDR1 MGHDK, CDR2 SYGVNS. V lost 5 bases, J lost 4 bases, and 17 bases lay in between. The CDR3 is 15 residues long. CDR3 protein: CASSLGRSRGTEAFF. In DNA, the CDR3 is TGTGCCAGCAGTCTAGGGAGGTCGAGGGGCACTGAAGCTTTCTTT.

In this sample, this clonotype turned up a few times. The chain has TRBV5-1 and TRBJ2-2, with D possibly matching TRBD1 (6 bases). The V end lost 1 base, the J end lost 1 base, and 14 bases lay between the germline ends. CDR1 and CDR2 (germline): SGHRS, YFSETQ. There are 17 residues in the CDR3. The CDR3 region is CASSLPVGGWNTGELFF. DNA for the CDR3: TGCGCCAGCAGCTTGCCTGTAGGGGGATGGAACACCGGGGAGCTGTTTTTT.

The chain links TRBV29-1 to TRBJ2-1; no definite D call. The V gene lost 4 bases and the J gene lost 1 base, with 14 bases spanning the gap. The CDR3 is 15 residues long. Germline V gene data show CDR1 as SQVTM and CDR2 as ANQGSEA. CDR3 DNA: TGCAGCGTTGGAGTGGGCAGTTGGTCCTACAATGAGCAGTTCTTC. Its protein is CSVGVGSWSYNEQFF.